These T cell receptor beta chains were read from a single sample in a study of T cell clones after liver transplantation. The repertoire was sequenced with immunoSEQ multiplex PCR; TCRdb's copy has only in-frame clones and lacks some. This sample has 70,000 to 95,000 clones, with approximately 87% found just once. The sample was CD4+ T cells from blood, taken at the 22-month timepoint. All receptors derive from a human patient who received a liver transplant. Some of these T cells may belong to the graft donor. Each CDR3 is given with its conserved first and last residue. The D gene is left open where the match is weak. Size is stated for part of the rows, as once, few or many counts, or as a class when the clone is expanded.

D	V	J	size	DNA	CDR3
.	TRBV20-1	TRBJ2-5	.	TGCAGTGCTAGCAGTGAAGAGACCCAGTACTTC	CSASSEETQYF
.	TRBV23-1	TRBJ2-7	.	TGCGCCAGCATCCCCCACAGGGACCACGAGCAGTACTTC	CASIPHRDHEQYF
.	TRBV7-7	TRBJ2-5	.	TGTGCCAGCGGTGGGGGCCAAGAGACCCAGTACTTC	CASGGGQETQYF
TRBD2	TRBV11-3	TRBJ2-2	.	TGTGCCAGCAGCGATACTAGCGGAAGATACACCGGGGAGCTGTTTTTT	CASSDTSGRYTGELFF
.	TRBV2	TRBJ1-6	.	TGTGCCAGCAGCGGACAGATTAATTCACCCCTCCACTTT	CASSGQINSPLHF
TRBD2	TRBV7-9	TRBJ2-3	.	TGTGCCAGCAGCTTAGGCCGGACTAGCGGGAGGACAGATACGCAGTATTTT	CASSLGRTSGRTDTQYF
.	TRBV2	TRBJ1-2	once	TGTGCCAGCAGTTTCACTGAGAACTATGGCTACACCTTC	CASSFTENYGYTF
.	TRBV10-3	TRBJ2-7	.	TGTGCCATCAGTGAATCAGAAAGGAGCTCCTACGAGCAGTACTTC	CAISESERSSYEQYF
TRBD1	TRBV18	TRBJ2-7	.	TGTGCCAGCTCACCTGCCGTTGGACAGGTGGAGCAGTACTTC	CASSPAVGQVEQYF
TRBD2	TRBV7-9	TRBJ2-3	.	TGTGCCAGCAGCTTGCCGACTAGCGTTAGCACAGATACGCAGTATTTT	CASSLPTSVSTDTQYF
.	TRBV11-2	TRBJ2-7	.	TGTGCCAGCAGCCGCTCCACAGACAGGACCTACGAGCAGTACTTC	CASSRSTDRTYEQYF
.	TRBV2	TRBJ1-2	few	TGTGCCAGGGGGGACGGAACGGGCTACACCTTC	CARGDGTGYTF
TRBD2	TRBV11-3	TRBJ2-3	.	TGTGCCAGCAGCTTGACTAGCGGCACAGATACGCAGTATTTT	CASSLTSGTDTQYF
TRBD1	TRBV7-9	TRBJ1-6	few	TGTGCCAGCAGCTTAGACAGGGGGGGCTCACCCCTCCACTTT	CASSLDRGGSPLHF
.	TRBV5-4	TRBJ1-1	.	TGTGCCAGCAGCCTGGGGGGCTACAGGTACACTGAAGCTTTCTTT	CASSLGGYRYTEAFF
.	TRBV28	TRBJ1-5	once	TGTGCCAGCAGTTTAGGGGGACCGGGACACAGCCTGGGGCATTTT	CASSLGGPGHSLGHF
TRBD1	TRBV29-1	TRBJ1-3	.	TGCAGCGCCGGACAGGGAAGAAACACCATATATTTT	CSAGQGRNTIYF
.	TRBV10-3	TRBJ2-5	.	TGTGCCACGTCCCTGGGGGGCGAAGAGACCCAGTACTTC	CATSLGGEETQYF
.	TRBV5-1	TRBJ2-3	.	TGCGCCAGCAGCTTAGTGCCACAGAGCACAGATACGCAGTATTTT	CASSLVPQSTDTQYF
TRBD2	TRBV6-1	TRBJ2-1	.	TGTGCCAGCACGCCTACTAGCGGGAGTTTCAATGAGCAGTTCTTC	CASTPTSGSFNEQFF
TRBD1	TRBV11-2	TRBJ1-1	.	TGTGCCAGCAGCTTAAATCCTCTCACAGGGGCTGAAGCTTTCTTT	CASSLNPLTGAEAFF
TRBD2	TRBV30	TRBJ2-3	.	TGTGCCGGCACTCAAGCGGGAGGAGATACGCAGTATTTT	CAGTQAGGDTQYF
TRBD1	TRBV9	TRBJ1-2	.	TGTGCCAGCAGCGTAGCGGACAGGGGTAGTGGCTACACCTTC	CASSVADRGSGYTF
TRBD2	TRBV7-2	TRBJ2-7	.	TGTGCCAGCAGACCCGGGGGGTACTACGAGCAGTACTTC	CASRPGGYYEQYF
TRBD1	TRBV5-1	TRBJ2-5	.	TGCGCCAGCAGCCCGGGACAGTACCAAGAGACCCAGTACTTC	CASSPGQYQETQYF
.	TRBV6-5	TRBJ1-1	.	TGTGCCAGCAGTTACTCCCGGGACCAGAACACTGAAGCTTTCTTT	CASSYSRDQNTEAFF